The 17 T cell receptor beta chains below come from one sample, sequenced in a study of shared clonotypes between healthy human individuals. TCRdb keeps only in-frame clones here, not all; method: immunoSEQ multiplex PCR. This sample yields 950,000 to 1,200,000 clones, of which roughly 80% are seen a single time; about 0.94% belongs to the top ten. The sample taken for sequencing was memory CD4+ T cells from PBMCs. Subset noted: CD45RA-negative fraction. The receptor set was obtained from a man between 18 and 29 years old in good health. Some clones in this sample may be carry-over from other donors' samples.

The chain links TRBV5-1 to TRBJ2-3, with a possible D match to TRBD2 (5 bases). Germline CDR1 and CDR2: SGHRS and YFSETQ. CDR3 length: 15 residues. Trimming pared 0 bases from V and 2 bases from J, leaving 10 bases between. Here the CDR3 reads CASSLDPSNTDTQYF. DNA for the CDR3: TGCGCCAGCAGCTTGGACCCTAGCAACACAGATACGCAGTATTTT. Supplemented by reference TRBV5-1 and TRBJ2-3, the full variable domain reads KAGVTQTPRYLIKTRGQQVTLSCSPISGHRSVSWYQQTPGQGLQFLFEYFSETQRNKGNFPGRFSGRQFSNSRSEMNVSTLELGDSALYLCASSLDPSNTDTQYFGPGTRLTVL.

In this sample, this clone turned up once. The chain employs TRBV18 and TRBJ1-5, with TRBD1 as a possible D gene (5 bases). There are 18 residues in the CDR3. The V end was cut by 1 base, the J end by 3 bases, with 19 bases between. Germline CDR1 KGHSH, CDR2 LQKENI. The CDR3 coding sequence is TGTGCCAGCTCACCACGGGGACTCAACAAGTGGCTCAATCAGCCCCAGCATTTT. Translating it yields CASSPRGLNKWLNQPQHF. The full variable domain, its missing parts supplied by reference TRBV18 and TRBJ1-5, is NAGVMQNPRHLVRRRGQEARLRCSPMKGHSHVYWYRQLPEEGLKFMVYLQKENIIDESGMPKERFSAEFPKEGPSILRIQQVVRGDSAAYFCASSPRGLNKWLNQPQHFGDGTRLSIL.

The rearrangement joins TRBV29-1 to TRBJ2-3, with TRBD1 matching over 10 bases. This CDR3 has 12 amino acids. Trimming cost V 6 bases and J 8 bases; bases outside gene matches: 5. Germline V gene sequence: CDR1 SQVTM, CDR2 ANQGSEA. In DNA form, the CDR3 reads TGCAGCGTAGTAAGGACAGGGGGTACGCAGTATTTT. Its translation: CSVVRTGGTQYF.

This chain uses TRBV4-1 with TRBJ1-4; no firm D call. The CDR3 runs 16 residues. Germline lookup yields CDR1 MGHRA and CDR2 YSYEKL. Trimming took 4 bases from V and 0 from J, leaving 12 bases between them. The CDR3 DNA sequence: TGCGCCAGCAGCCCCACCGGATCTGCAACTAATGAAAAACTGTTTTTT. This translates into CASSPTGSATNEKLFF.

In its sample, this clone was seen a few times. V gene TRBV9 combines with J gene TRBJ2-6; D is ambiguous. Germline-derived CDR1 and CDR2 are SGDLS and YYNGEE. V was clipped by 0 bases and J by 0 bases, with 10 bases between them. This CDR3 contains 17 residues. The CDR3 reads CASSVGQLRSGANVLTF. DNA of the CDR3: TGTGCCAGCAGCGTAGGGCAGCTCCGCTCTGGGGCCAACGTCCTGACTTTC.

The chain links TRBV4-2 to TRBJ1-3, with 7 bases lining up with TRBD1. The CDR3 is made up of 15 amino acids. J gave up 3 bases and V 2 bases, and 4 bases lay outside the gene matches. Looked up from germline, CDR1 is LGHNA and CDR2 is YNFKEQ. The CDR3 sequence: CASSQLRTGGNTIYF. The CDR3 coding sequence is TGTGCCAGCAGCCAACTTAGGACAGGTGGAAACACCATATATTTT.

The chain combines TRBV6-6 with TRBJ1-3; maybe TRBD1 (6 bases). V was pared by 2 bases and J by 5 bases, with 10 bases between. The CDR3 totals 14 residues. CDR1 and CDR2 (germline): MNHNY, SVGAGI (reference sequence). CDR3 in amino acids: CASSYAGARNTIYF. The CDR3 DNA reads TGTGCCAGCAGTTACGCAGGGGCGAGAAACACCATATATTTT.

The V gene is TRBV5-1, the J gene TRBJ2-7; D gene ambiguous. Per the germline V gene, CDR1 is SGHRS and CDR2 is YFSETQ. V lost 4 bases and J 2 bases, leaving 16 bases between the germline ends. CDR3 size: 15 residues. CDR3 nucleotide sequence: TGCGCCAGCAGCCCGGGTGCTAGTCTCGCCTACGAGCAGTACTTC. Its protein is CASSPGASLAYEQYF. The complete variable domain, with remaining parts taken from reference TRBV5-1 and TRBJ2-7, reads KAGVTQTPRYLIKTRGQQVTLSCSPISGHRSVSWYQQTPGQGLQFLFEYFSETQRNKGNFPGRFSGRQFSNSRSEMNVSTLELGDSALYLCASSPGASLAYEQYFGPGTRLTVT.

V gene TRBV6-1 combines with J gene TRBJ1-3; D remains unclear. The CDR3 spans 14 residues. Germline V gene data show CDR1 as MNHNS and CDR2 as SASEGT. Trimming removed 6 bases from V and 0 bases from J, with 9 bases in between. CDR3 sequence reads: CASRIIGSGNTIYF. CDR3 DNA: TGTGCCAGCAGGATAATAGGCTCTGGAAACACCATATATTTT.

This chain links TRBV10-3 with TRBJ1-2; tentatively, D is TRBD1 (5 bases). The ends were cut back, 4 bases at V and 4 bases at J, with 13 bases in the middle. The germline CDR1 and CDR2 sequences are ENHRY and SYGVKD. CDR3 size: 14 residues. CDR3 in DNA: TGTGCCATCAGTGGGCTGGGGACCGCCTATGGCTACACCTTC. This encodes CAISGLGTAYGYTF.

This chain joins TRBV4-1 and TRBJ2-1; TRBD2 matches at 11 bases. After removal of 0 bases from V and 10 bases from J, the junction contained 5 bases not matched to a gene. CDR3 length equals 15 residues. CDR1 is MGHRA and CDR2 is YSYEKL in the germline V gene. CDR3 in DNA: TGCGCCAGCAGCCAAGATCAGGCTAGCGGGAGGGAGCAGTTCTTC. It codes for CASSQDQASGREQFF.

This clone was recorded once. The chain has TRBV10-3 and TRBJ2-7, with a tentative D call TRBD1 (5 bases). This CDR3 is 16 amino acids long. Germline CDR1 ENHRY, CDR2 SYGVKD. The V end was cut by 4 bases, the J end by 5 bases, with 21 bases between. CDR3 DNA: TGTGCCATCAGTGTAGGCGTGGGTCAGGGCTACGACGAGCAGTACTTC. The encoded protein is CAISVGVGQGYDEQYF.

Regarding this clone: Compared with germline, one end of the junction differs, possibly owing to a read error. The chain is built from TRBV27 and TRBJ2-7; TRBD2 aligns across 7 bases. The CDR3 is made up of 10 amino acids. Germline V CDR1 and CDR2: MNHEY, SMNVEV (reference sequence). The CDR3 region is CASSRTRLHF. The CDR3 nucleotides read TGTGCCAGCAGTCGGACTAGGTTGCACTTC.

This clone has a single count. Other nucleotide sequences in the sample specify the same CDR3. The CDR3: CASSFSGTETQYF. CDR3 DNA sequence: TGTGCCAGCAGCTTTTCCGGGACAGAGACCCAGTACTTC. The chain recombines TRBV7-2 with TRBJ2-5; perhaps D is TRBD1 or TRBD2 (5 bases each). This CDR3 region has 13 residues. Germline CDR1 and CDR2: SGHTA and FQGNSA. Trimming removed 3 bases from V and 4 bases from J, with 9 bases in between.

V is TRBV6-1 and J is TRBJ1-1; D remains unclear. The length of the CDR3 is 13 residues. V lost 7 bases and J 0 bases, leaving 9 bases between the germline ends. Looked up from germline, CDR1 is MNHNS and CDR2 is SASEGT. The CDR3, as DNA: TGTGCCAGCACCTCCCGTATGAACACTGAAGCTTTCTTT. Translating gives CASTSRMNTEAFF.

This clone was detected many times. The rearrangement links TRBV7-2 to TRBJ2-2, with D uncertain. The CDR3 runs to 14 residues. Germline V gene sequence: CDR1 SGHTA, CDR2 FQGNSA. Trimming pared 3 bases from V and 2 bases from J, leaving 7 bases between. DNA of the CDR3: TGTGCCAGCAGCTTGACCCGAAACACCGGGGAGCTGTTTTTT. This encodes CASSLTRNTGELFF.

This clone was seen more than once but under ten times. The chain recombines TRBV2 with TRBJ2-3; 9 bases match TRBD2. The CDR3 totals 15 residues. V shed 3 bases and J 5 bases; nucleotides not matched to a gene: 6. Germline values: CDR1 SNHLY, CDR2 FYNNEI. CDR3 coding DNA: TGTGCCAGCAGTGACGGGATAGCGGGGGTAGATACGCAGTATTTT. Protein product: CASSDGIAGVDTQYF.